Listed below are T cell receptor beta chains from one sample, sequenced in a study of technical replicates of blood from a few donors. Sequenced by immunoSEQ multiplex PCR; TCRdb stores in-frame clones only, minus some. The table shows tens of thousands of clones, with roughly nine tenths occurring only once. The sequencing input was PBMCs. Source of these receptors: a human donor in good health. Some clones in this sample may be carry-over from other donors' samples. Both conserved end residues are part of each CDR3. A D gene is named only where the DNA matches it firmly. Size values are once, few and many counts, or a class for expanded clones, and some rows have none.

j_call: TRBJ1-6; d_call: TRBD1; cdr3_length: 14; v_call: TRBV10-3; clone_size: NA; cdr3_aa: CAISGPGQFTPLHF; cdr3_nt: TGTGCCATCAGTGGACCGGGACAGTTTACACCCCTCCACTTT
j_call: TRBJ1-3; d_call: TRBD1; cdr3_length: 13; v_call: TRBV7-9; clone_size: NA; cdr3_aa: CATGQLSGNTIYF; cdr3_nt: TGTGCCACGGGACAGCTCTCTGGAAACACCATATATTTT
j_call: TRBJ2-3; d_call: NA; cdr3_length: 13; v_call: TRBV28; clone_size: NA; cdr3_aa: CASSDSVTDTQYF; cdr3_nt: TGTGCCAGCAGTGACTCAGTCACAGATACGCAGTATTTT
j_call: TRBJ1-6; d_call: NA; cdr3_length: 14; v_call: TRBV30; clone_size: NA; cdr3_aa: CASKGGAGNSPLHF; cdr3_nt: TGTGCCTCAAAAGGAGGCGCCGGTAATTCACCCCTCCACTTT
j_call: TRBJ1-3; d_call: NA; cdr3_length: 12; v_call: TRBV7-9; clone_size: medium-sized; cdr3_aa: CASRKRVNTIYF; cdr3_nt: TGTGCCAGCAGGAAACGGGTAAACACCATATATTTT
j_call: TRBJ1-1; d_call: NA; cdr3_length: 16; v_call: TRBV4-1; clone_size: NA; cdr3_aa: CASSQGVQGGDTEAFF; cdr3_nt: TGCGCCAGCAGCCAAGGGGTACAGGGAGGGGACACTGAAGCTTTCTTT
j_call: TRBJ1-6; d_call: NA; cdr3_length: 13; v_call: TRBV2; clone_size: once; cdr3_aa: CASSSQINSPLHF; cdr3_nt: TGTGCCAGCAGCTCCCAGATTAATTCACCCCTCCACTTT
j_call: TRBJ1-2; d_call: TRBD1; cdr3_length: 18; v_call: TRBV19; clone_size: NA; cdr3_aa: CASSAVSTGTGKLYGYTF; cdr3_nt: TGTGCCAGTAGTGCAGTGAGCACCGGGACAGGAAAGCTCTATGGCTACACCTTC
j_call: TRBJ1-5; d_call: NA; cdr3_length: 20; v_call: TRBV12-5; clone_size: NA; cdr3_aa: CASGLTLTDSSFNSNQPQHF; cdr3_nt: TGTGCTAGTGGTTTGACCCTGACAGACTCGTCTTTTAATAGCAATCAGCCCCAGCATTTT
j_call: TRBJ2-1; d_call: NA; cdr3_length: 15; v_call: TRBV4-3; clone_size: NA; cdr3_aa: CASSQDRPGFNEQFF; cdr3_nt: TGCGCCAGCAGCCAGGACCGACCAGGGTTCAATGAGCAGTTCTTC
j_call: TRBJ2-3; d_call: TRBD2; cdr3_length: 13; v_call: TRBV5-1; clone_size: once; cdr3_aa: CASSLRGGDTQYF; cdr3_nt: TGCGCCAGCAGCTTGCGCGGGGGGGATACGCAGTATTTT
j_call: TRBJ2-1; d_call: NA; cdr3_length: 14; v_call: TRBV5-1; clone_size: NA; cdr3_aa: CASMVLDSYNEQFF; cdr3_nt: TGCGCCAGCATGGTACTAGACTCCTACAATGAGCAGTTCTTC
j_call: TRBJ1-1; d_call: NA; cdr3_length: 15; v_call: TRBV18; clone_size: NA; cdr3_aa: CASSPNLGGNTEAFF; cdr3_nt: TGTGCCAGCTCACCTAATCTAGGGGGGAACACTGAAGCTTTCTTT
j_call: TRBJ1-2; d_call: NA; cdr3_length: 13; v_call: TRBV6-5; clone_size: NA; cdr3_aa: CASSYPGSQVYTF; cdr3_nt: TGTGCCAGCAGTTACCCGGGGTCCCAGGTCTACACCTTC
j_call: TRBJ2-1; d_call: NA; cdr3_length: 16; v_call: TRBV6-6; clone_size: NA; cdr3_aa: CASSTPSRRLYNEQFF; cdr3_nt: TGTGCCAGCAGTACCCCTAGTCGGCGGCTCTACAATGAGCAGTTCTTC
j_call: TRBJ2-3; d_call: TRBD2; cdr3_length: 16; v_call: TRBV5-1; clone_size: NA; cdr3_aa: CASSLGLAGRTDTQYF; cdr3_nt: TGCGCCAGCAGCTTGGGACTAGCGGGACGCACAGATACGCAGTATTTT
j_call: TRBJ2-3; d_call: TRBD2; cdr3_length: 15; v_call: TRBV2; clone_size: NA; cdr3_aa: CASSLAGAPADTQYF; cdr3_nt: TGTGCCAGTTCGCTAGCGGGGGCCCCCGCAGATACGCAGTATTTT
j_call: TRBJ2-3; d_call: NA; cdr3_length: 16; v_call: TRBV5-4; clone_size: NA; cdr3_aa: CASSFTGLISTDTQYF; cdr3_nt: TGTGCCAGCAGCTTTACAGGGCTTATAAGCACAGATACGCAGTATTTT
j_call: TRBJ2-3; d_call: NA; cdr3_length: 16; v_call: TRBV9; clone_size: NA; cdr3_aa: CASSVGAALGPDTQYF; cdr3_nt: TGTGCCAGCAGCGTAGGAGCGGCCCTTGGCCCAGATACGCAGTATTTT
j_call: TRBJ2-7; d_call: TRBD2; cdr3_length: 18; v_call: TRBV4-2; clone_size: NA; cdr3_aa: CASSQEGPGGGGSYEQYF; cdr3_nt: TGTGCCAGCAGCCAAGAGGGACCGGGAGGGGGGGGCTCCTACGAGCAGTACTTC
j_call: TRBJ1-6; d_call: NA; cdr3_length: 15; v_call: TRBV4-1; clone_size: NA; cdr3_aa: CASSQERGGNSPLHF; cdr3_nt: TGCGCCAGCAGCCAAGAAAGGGGTGGGAATTCACCCCTCCACTTT
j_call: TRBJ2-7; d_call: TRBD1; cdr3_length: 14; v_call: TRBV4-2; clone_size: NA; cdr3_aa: CASSQSDRGGEQYF; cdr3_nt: TGTGCCAGCAGCCAATCGGACAGGGGAGGCGAGCAGTACTTC
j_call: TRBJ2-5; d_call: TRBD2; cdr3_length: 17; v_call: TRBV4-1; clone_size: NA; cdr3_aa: CASSQDSVAGGRETQYF; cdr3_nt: TGCGCCAGCAGCCAAGATAGTGTCGCGGGGGGGCGTGAGACCCAGTACTTC
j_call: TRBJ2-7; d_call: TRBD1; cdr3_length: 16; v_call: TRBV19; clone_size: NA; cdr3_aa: CASSIFSGGTRYEQYF; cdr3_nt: TGTGCCAGTAGTATTTTCTCAGGGGGCACCCGCTACGAGCAGTACTTC
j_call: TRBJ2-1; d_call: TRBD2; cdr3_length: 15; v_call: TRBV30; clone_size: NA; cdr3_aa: CAWSLGLAGGGEQFF; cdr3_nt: TGTGCCTGGAGTCTCGGGCTAGCGGGAGGCGGTGAGCAGTTCTTC
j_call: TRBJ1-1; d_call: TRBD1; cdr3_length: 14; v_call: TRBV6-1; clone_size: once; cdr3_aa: CASRTRQGSTEAFF; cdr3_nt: TGTGCCAGCAGGACAAGACAGGGCTCCACTGAAGCTTTCTTT
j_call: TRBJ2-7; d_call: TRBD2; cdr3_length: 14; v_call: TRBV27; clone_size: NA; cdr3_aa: CASSRRDYPYEQYF; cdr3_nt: TGTGCCAGCAGTAGGCGGGACTACCCCTACGAGCAGTACTTC
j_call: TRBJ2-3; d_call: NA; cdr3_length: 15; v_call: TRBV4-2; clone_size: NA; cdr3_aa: CASSQETGRGDTQYF; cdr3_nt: TGTGCCAGCAGCCAGGAGACAGGACGGGGAGATACGCAGTATTTT
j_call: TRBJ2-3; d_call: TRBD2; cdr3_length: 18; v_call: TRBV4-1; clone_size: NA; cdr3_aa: CASSHNFLRGGASDTQYF; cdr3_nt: TGCGCCAGCAGCCACAACTTCCTTCGCGGGGGGGCCTCAGATACGCAGTATTTT
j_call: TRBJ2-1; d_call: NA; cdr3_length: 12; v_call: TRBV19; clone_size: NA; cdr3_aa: CASSSLGVEQFF; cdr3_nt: TGTGCCAGTAGTTCGCTAGGGGTTGAGCAGTTCTTC
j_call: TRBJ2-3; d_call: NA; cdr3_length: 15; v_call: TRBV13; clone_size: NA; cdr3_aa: CASSLKGSGTDTQYF; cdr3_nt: TGTGCCAGCAGCTTAAAGGGTAGCGGTACAGATACGCAGTATTTT
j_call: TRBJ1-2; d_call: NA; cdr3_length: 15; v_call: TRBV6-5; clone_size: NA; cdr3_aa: CASNPQGSSNYGYTF; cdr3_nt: TGTGCCAGCAACCCACAGGGCTCATCTAACTATGGCTACACCTTC
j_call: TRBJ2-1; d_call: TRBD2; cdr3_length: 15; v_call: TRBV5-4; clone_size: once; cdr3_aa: CASSLGGGDYNEQFF; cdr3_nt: TGTGCCAGCAGCTTGGGCGGGGGGGACTACAATGAGCAGTTCTTC
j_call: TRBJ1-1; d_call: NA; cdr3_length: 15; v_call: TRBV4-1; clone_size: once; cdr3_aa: CASSQGSGGLTQAFF; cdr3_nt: TGCGCCAGCAGCCAAGGTTCGGGGGGCTTGACCCAAGCTTTCTTT
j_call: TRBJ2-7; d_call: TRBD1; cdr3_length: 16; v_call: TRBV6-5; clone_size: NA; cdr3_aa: CASSYRAGGARNEQYF; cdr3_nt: TGTGCCAGCAGTTATCGCGCAGGGGGAGCAAGGAACGAGCAGTACTTC
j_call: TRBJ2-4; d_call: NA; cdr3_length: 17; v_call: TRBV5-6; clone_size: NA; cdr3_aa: CASSYWMGLLAKNIQYF; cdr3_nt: TGTGCCAGCAGCTATTGGATGGGCCTTTTAGCCAAAAACATTCAGTACTTC
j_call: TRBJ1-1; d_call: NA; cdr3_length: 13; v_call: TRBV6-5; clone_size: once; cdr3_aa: CASSWTENTEAFF; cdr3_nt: TGTGCCAGCAGTTGGACAGAGAACACTGAAGCTTTCTTT
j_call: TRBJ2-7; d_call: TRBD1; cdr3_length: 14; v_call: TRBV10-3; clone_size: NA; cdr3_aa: CAISKTGGAYEQYF; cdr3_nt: TGTGCCATCAGTAAAACAGGGGGCGCCTACGAGCAGTACTTC
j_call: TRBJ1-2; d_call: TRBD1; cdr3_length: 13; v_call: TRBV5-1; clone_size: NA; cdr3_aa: CASSLQGADGYTF; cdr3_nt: TGCGCCAGCAGCTTGCAGGGGGCGGATGGCTACACCTTC
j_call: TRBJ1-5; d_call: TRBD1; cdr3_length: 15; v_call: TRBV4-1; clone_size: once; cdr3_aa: CASSQTDRVHQPQHF; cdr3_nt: TGCGCCAGCAGCCAAACTGACAGGGTCCATCAGCCCCAGCATTTT
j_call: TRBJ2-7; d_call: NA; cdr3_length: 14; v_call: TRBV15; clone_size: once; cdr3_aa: CATVSTGLPYEQYF; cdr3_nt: TGTGCCACCGTTTCGACAGGCCTTCCCTACGAGCAGTACTTC
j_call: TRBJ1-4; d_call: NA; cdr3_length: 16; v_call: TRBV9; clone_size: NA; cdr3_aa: CASSVAGQTFNEKLFF; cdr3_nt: TGTGCCAGCAGCGTAGCCGGACAGACGTTCAATGAAAAACTGTTTTTT
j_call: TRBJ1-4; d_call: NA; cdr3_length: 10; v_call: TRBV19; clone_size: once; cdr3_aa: CASSSGKLFF; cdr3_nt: TGTGCCAGTAGTTCGGGGAAACTGTTTTTT
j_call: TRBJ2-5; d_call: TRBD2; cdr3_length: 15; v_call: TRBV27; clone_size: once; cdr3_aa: CASSGLAVGEETQYF; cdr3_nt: TGTGCCAGCAGCGGACTAGCGGTTGGAGAAGAGACCCAGTACTTC
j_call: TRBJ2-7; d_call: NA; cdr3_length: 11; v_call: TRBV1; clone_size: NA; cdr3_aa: CTVYSSGEQYF; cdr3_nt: TGCACCGTCTACAGCTCTGGAGAGCAGTACTTC
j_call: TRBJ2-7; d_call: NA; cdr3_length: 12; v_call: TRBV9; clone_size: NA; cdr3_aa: CASSVQVYEQYF; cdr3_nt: TGTGCCAGCAGCGTACAGGTGTACGAGCAGTACTTC
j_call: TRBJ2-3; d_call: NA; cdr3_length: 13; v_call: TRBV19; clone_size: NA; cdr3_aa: CASSTFGGDTQYF; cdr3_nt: TGTGCCAGTAGTACCTTCGGGGGAGATACGCAGTATTTT
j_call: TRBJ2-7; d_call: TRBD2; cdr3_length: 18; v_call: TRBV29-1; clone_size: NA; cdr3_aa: CSVELPEAGGNLVNEQYF; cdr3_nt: TGCAGCGTTGAACTACCGGAGGCGGGAGGTAACCTTGTGAACGAGCAGTACTTC
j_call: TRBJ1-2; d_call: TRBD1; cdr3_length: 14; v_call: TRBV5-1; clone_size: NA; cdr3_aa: CASSPDLTGDGYTF; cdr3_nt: TGCGCCAGCAGCCCTGACCTGACAGGGGATGGCTACACCTTC